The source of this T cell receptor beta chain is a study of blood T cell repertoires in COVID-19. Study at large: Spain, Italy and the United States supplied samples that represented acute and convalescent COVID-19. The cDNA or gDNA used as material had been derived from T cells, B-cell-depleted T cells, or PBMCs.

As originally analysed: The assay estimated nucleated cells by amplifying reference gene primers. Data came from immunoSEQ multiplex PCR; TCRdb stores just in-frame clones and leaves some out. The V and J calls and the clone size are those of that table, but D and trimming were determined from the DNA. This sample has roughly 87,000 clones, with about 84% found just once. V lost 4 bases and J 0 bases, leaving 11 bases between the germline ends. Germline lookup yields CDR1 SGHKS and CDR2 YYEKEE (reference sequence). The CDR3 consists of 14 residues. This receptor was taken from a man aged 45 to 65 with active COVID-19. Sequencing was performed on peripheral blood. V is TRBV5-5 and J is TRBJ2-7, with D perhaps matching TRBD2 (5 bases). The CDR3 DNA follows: TGTGCCAGCAGCCCCCTAGGGAGCTCCTACGAGCAGTACTTC. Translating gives CASSPLGSSYEQYF. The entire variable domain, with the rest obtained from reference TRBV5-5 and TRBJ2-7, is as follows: DAGVTQSPTHLIKTRGQQVTLRCSPISGHKSVSWYQQVLGQGPQFIFQYYEKEERGRGNFPDRFSARQFPNYSSELNVNALLLGDSALYLCASSPLGSSYEQYFGPGTRLTVT.